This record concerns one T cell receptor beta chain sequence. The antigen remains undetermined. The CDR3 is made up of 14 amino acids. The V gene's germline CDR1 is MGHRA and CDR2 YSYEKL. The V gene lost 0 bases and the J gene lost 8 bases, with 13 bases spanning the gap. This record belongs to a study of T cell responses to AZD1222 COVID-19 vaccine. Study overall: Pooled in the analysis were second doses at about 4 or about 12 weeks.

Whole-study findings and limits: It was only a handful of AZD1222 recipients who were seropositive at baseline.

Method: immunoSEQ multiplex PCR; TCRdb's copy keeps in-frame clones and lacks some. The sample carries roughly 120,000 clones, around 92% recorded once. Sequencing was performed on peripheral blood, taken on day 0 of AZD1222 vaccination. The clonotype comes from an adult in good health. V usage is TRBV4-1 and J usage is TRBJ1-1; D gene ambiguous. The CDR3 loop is CASSQDTGGIEAFF. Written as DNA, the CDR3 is TGCGCCAGCAGCCAAGATACTGGCGGGATAGAAGCTTTCTTT.